This T cell receptor (beta chain) is from a study of tumour-infiltrating T cells in Burkitt lymphoma. Study outcomes and limitations: Many Burkitt lymphoma patients shared several public clonotypes.

Assay used: immunoSEQ multiplex PCR; TCRdb lists only in-frame clones, some missing. The sample yields roughly 400 clones, around 69% seen once. V lost 4 bases and J 3 bases, leaving 9 bases between the germline ends. Germline V gives CDR1 MNHEY, CDR2 SVGAGI. The CDR3 runs to 14 residues. This clone was found a few times. Its target is not known. The V call is TRBV6-5, the J call TRBJ2-2; D is ambiguous. This sequence originates from a human donor with Burkitt lymphoma. The sample comprised tumor tissue. The DNA for the CDR3 is TGTGCCAGCAGTTGGTATAGAGACACCGGGGAGCTGTTTTTT. It yields the protein CASSWYRDTGELFF.